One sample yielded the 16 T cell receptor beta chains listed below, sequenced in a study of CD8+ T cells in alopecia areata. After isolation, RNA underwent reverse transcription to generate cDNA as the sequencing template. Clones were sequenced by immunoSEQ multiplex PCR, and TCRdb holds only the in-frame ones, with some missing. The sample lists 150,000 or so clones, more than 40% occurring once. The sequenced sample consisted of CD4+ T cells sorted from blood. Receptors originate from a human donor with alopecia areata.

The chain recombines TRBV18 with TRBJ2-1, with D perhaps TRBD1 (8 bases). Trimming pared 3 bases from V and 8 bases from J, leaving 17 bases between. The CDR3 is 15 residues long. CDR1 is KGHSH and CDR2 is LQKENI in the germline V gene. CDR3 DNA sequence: TGTGCCAGCTCACCGACAGGGGCGGGGGTCGATGAGCAGTTCTTC. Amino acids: CASSPTGAGVDEQFF. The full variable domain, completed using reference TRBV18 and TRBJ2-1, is NAGVMQNPRHLVRRRGQEARLRCSPMKGHSHVYWYRQLPEEGLKFMVYLQKENIIDESGMPKERFSAEFPKEGPSILRIQQVVRGDSAAYFCASSPTGAGVDEQFFGPGTRLTVL.

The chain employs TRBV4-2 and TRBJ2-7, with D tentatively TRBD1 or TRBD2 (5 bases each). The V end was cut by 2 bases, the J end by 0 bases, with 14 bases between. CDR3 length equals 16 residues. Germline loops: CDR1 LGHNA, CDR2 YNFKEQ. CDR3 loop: CASSQLGPTNSYEQYF. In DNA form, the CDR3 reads TGTGCCAGCAGCCAATTGGGACCGACGAACTCCTACGAGCAGTACTTC.

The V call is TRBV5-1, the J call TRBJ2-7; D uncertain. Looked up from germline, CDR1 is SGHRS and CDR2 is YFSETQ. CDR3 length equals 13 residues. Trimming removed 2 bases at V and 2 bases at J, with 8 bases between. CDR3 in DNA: TGCGCCAGCAGCTTACGAGAGACCTACGAGCAGTACTTC. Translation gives CASSLRETYEQYF.

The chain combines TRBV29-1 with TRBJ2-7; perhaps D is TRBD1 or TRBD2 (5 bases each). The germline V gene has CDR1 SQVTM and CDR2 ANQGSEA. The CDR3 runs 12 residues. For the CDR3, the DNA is TGCGGAGTCGGGGACGCCGGAGTTGAGCAGTACTTC. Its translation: CGVGDAGVEQYF.

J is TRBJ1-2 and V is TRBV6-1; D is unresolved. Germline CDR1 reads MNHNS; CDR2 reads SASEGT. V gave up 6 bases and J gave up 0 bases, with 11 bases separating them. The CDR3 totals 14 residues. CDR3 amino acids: CASRERRPNYGYTF. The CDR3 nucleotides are TGTGCCAGCAGGGAGCGGCGACCTAACTATGGCTACACCTTC.

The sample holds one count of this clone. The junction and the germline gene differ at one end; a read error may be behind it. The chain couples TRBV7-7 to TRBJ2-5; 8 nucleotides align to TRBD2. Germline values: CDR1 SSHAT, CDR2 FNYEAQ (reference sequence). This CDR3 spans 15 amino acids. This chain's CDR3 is CASSPSGGTPETQYF. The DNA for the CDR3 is TGTGCTAGCAGCCCGAGCGGGGGAACGCCGGAGACCCAGTACTTC.

Here the CDR3 reads CSAATRGIGDEQYF. The CDR3 nucleotides read TGCAGCGCCGCAACCCGCGGGATTGGGGACGAGCAGTACTTC. The gene calls are TRBV29-1 and TRBJ2-7; a possible D gene is TRBD2 (6 bases). Germline loops: CDR1 SQVTM, CDR2 ANQGSEA. Trimming removed 7 bases at V and 5 bases at J, with 21 bases between. The CDR3 is 14 amino acids.

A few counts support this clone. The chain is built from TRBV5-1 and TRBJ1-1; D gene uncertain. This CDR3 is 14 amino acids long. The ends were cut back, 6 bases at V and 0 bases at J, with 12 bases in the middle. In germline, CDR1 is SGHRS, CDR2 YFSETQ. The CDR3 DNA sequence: TGCGCCAGCACCCTCGCGGGTTTGAACACTGAAGCTTTCTTT. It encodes CASTLAGLNTEAFF.

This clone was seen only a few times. In DNA form, the CDR3 reads TGTGCCAGTACCGTGGGGCGGGGGACAGGGACTTACAATGAGCAGTTCTTC. This translates into CASTVGRGTGTYNEQFF. This sequence joins TRBV19 and TRBJ2-1; 9 nucleotides align to TRBD1. The germline gives CDR1 LNHDA, CDR2 SQIVND (reference sequence). J lost 4 bases, V lost 7 bases, and 14 bases had no gene match. The CDR3 is 17 amino acids.

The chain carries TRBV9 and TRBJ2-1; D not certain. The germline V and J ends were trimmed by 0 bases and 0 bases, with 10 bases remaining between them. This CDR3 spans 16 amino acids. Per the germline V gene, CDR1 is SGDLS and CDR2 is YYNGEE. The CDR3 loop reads CASSVGSASSYNEQFF. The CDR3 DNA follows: TGTGCCAGCAGCGTAGGGTCAGCTAGCTCCTACAATGAGCAGTTCTTC.

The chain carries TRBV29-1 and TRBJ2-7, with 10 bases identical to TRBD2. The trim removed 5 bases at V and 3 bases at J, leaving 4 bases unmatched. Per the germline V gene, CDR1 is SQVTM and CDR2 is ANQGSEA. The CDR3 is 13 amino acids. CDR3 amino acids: CSVKREGRYEQYF. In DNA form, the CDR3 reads TGCAGCGTTAAGCGGGAGGGCCGCTACGAGCAGTACTTC.

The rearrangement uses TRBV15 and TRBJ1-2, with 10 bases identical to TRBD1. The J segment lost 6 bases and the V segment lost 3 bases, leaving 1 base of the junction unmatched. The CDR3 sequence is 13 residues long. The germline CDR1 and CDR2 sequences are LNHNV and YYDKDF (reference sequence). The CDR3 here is CATSRDRGNGYTF. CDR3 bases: TGTGCCACCAGCAGGGACAGGGGGAATGGCTACACCTTC.

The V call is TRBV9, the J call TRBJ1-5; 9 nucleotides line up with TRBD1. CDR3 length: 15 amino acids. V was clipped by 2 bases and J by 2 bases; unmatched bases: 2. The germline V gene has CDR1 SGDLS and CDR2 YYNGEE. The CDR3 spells CASSVGQGGNQPQHF. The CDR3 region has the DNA TGTGCCAGCAGCGTGGGACAGGGCGGCAATCAGCCCCAGCATTTT.

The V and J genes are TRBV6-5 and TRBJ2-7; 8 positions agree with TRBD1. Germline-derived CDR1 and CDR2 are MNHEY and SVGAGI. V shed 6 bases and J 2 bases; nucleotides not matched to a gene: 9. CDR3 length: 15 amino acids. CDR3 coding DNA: TGTGCCAGCAGACTATCGACAGGGGCCCCCTACGAGCAGTACTTC. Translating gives CASRLSTGAPYEQYF.

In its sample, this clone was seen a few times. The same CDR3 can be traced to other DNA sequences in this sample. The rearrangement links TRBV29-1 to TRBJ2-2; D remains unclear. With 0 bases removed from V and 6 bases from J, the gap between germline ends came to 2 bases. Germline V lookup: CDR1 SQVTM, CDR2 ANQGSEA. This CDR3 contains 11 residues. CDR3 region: CSVEDPGELFF. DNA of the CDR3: TGCAGCGTTGAAGACCCCGGGGAGCTGTTTTTT.

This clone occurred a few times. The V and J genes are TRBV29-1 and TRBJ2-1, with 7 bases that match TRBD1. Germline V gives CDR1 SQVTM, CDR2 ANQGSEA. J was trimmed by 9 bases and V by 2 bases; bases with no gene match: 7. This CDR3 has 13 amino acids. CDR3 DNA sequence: TGCAGCGTTGAACCGACGACAGGGTTTGAGCAGTTCTTC. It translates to CSVEPTTGFEQFF.